The 24 T cell receptor beta chains reported below all come from one sample, sequenced in a study of blood T cell repertoires in COVID-19. Sequencing used immunoSEQ multiplex PCR; TCRdb keeps in-frame clones, though not all of them. The table has about 75,000 clones, approximately 79% seen once. Source material: peripheral blood. These receptor sequences come from a woman of 80 years or more with active or convalescent COVID-19.

V usage is TRBV12-3 or TRBV12-4 and J usage is TRBJ2-2; maybe TRBD2 (5 bases). V lost 10 bases, J lost 3 bases, and 12 bases lay in between. The CDR3 sequence is 13 residues long. The CDR3 sequence: CAIRAGYTGELFF. The CDR3 DNA reads TGTGCCATACGGGCGGGTTACACCGGGGAGCTGTTTTTT.

V is TRBV7-2 and J is TRBJ1-5; D unresolved. The CDR3 extends over 16 amino acids. V lost 3 bases and J 2 bases, leaving 14 bases between the germline ends. Germline V CDR1 and CDR2: SGHTA, FQGNSA. The CDR3 is CASSFGRGGGNQPQHF. DNA for the CDR3: TGTGCCAGCAGCTTTGGCCGGGGAGGTGGCAATCAGCCCCAGCATTTT. Drawing the rest from reference TRBV7-2 and TRBJ1-5, the complete variable domain is GAGVSQSPSNKVTEKGKDVELRCDPISGHTALYWYRQSLGQGLEFLIYFQGNSAPDKSGLPSDRFSAERTGGSVSTLTIQRTQQEDSAVYLCASSFGRGGGNQPQHFGDGTRLSIL.

The genes are TRBV7-9 and TRBJ2-7; a possible D gene is TRBD2 (5 bases). The CDR3 has 13 amino acids. V was trimmed by 4 bases and J by 4 bases, leaving 11 bases between them. Germline V CDR1 and CDR2: SEHNR, FQNEAQ (reference sequence). The DNA for the CDR3 is TGTGCCAGCAGCTCACTCGGGATTTACGAGCAGTACTTC. Translating it yields CASSSLGIYEQYF.

This chain connects TRBV18 to TRBJ2-2, with D perhaps matching TRBD1 (5 bases). With 8 bases removed from V and 2 bases from J, the gap between germline ends came to 15 bases. The CDR3 covers 15 residues. Germline CDR1 KGHSH, CDR2 LQKENI. CDR3 in amino acids: CASLHTGPNTGELFF. The CDR3 nucleotides are TGTGCCAGCCTTCACACAGGCCCTAACACCGGGGAGCTGTTTTTT.

The genes are TRBV14 and TRBJ2-7, with 9 nucleotides matching TRBD2. The V and J ends lost 0 bases and 3 bases, in that order; junction bases with no gene match: 6. The length of the CDR3 is 16 residues. The germline V gene encodes CDR1 SGHDN and CDR2 FVKESK. CDR3 loop: CASSQEGLAGYYEQYF. Written as DNA, the CDR3 is TGTGCCAGCAGCCAAGAAGGCCTAGCGGGGTACTACGAGCAGTACTTC.

This sequence joins TRBV5-1 and TRBJ1-4, with D hard to call. The CDR3 length is 16 residues. Germline V gene lookup returns CDR1 SGHRS and CDR2 YFSETQ. Trimming took off 2 bases at V and 1 base at J, with 12 bases between the two ends. This chain's CDR3 is CASSFGPSGTNEKLFF. The DNA of the CDR3 is TGCGCCAGCAGCTTCGGACCAAGCGGAACTAATGAAAAACTGTTTTTT.

V is TRBV19 and J is TRBJ2-1, with 10 bases fitting TRBD2. This CDR3 comprises 14 residues. The germline V gene encodes CDR1 LNHDA and CDR2 SQIVND (reference sequence). The V gene end was trimmed by 3 bases and the J gene end by 8 bases; junction bases not matched to a gene: 4. The CDR3 bases are TGTGCCAGTAGTATTCTAGCGGGAGTTTATGAGCAGTTCTTC. Encoded protein: CASSILAGVYEQFF.

This chain connects TRBV28 to TRBJ1-6; 8 bases line up with TRBD1. From germline, CDR1 is MDHEN and CDR2 SYDVKM. Trimming removed 2 bases from V and 10 bases from J; junction bases left unmatched: 4. The CDR3 contains 14 residues. The CDR3 is CASSLGQGASPLHF. The CDR3 nucleotides are TGTGCCAGCAGTTTAGGTCAGGGGGCCTCACCCCTCCACTTT.

This clone occurred once. J is TRBJ2-1 and V is TRBV7-2; D is unclear. The CDR3 covers 15 residues. V was cut by 5 bases and J by 0 bases, with 11 bases left in between. Germline CDR1 and CDR2: SGHTA and FQGNSA. Written as DNA, the CDR3 is TGTGCCAGCAGCCCTGACCGGAGCTCCTACAATGAGCAGTTCTTC. Translating it yields CASSPDRSSYNEQFF. Looking up the rest from reference TRBV7-2 and TRBJ2-1 gives the full variable domain: GAGVSQSPSNKVTEKGKDVELRCDPISGHTALYWYRQSLGQGLEFLIYFQGNSAPDKSGLPSDRFSAERTGGSVSTLTIQRTQQEDSAVYLCASSPDRSSYNEQFFGPGTRLTVL.

The rearrangement uses TRBV6-1 and TRBJ2-7; 9 bases are a match to TRBD1. The CDR3 extends over 14 amino acids. The junction had 7 bases not matched to a gene; V was cut back by 3 bases and J by 7 bases. The germline CDR1 and CDR2 sequences are MNHNS and SASEGT. The CDR3 coding sequence is TGTGCCAGCAGTGAGGGACAGGGTCCGTCTGAGCAGTACTTC. Protein: CASSEGQGPSEQYF.

The chain uses TRBV21-1 and TRBJ2-2; the D call in the table, TRBD1, was not verified against the DNA. TRBV21-1 is an annotated pseudogene. The length of the CDR3 is 16 residues. Written as DNA, the CDR3 is TGTGCCATAGACCCAACGGGACAGGGAAGGCCCGGGGAGCTGTTTTTT. Protein: CAIDPTGQGRPGELFF.

The genes are TRBV19 and TRBJ2-5, with a weak D call TRBD1 (7 bases). V lost 11 bases to trimming and J lost 5 bases, with 15 bases between them. Looked up from germline, CDR1 is LNHDA and CDR2 is SQIVND (reference sequence). The CDR3 is 12 residues long. In nucleotides, the CDR3 is TGTGCCTCCGGGGCAGGGGGGGAGACCCAGTACTTC. Its translation: CASGAGGETQYF.

The V call is TRBV7-9, the J call TRBJ1-1; 7 positions match TRBD1. CDR1 and CDR2 (germline): SEHNR, FQNEAQ (reference sequence). V shed 3 bases, J shed 7 bases, and the junction held 5 bases outside the gene matches. The CDR3 runs to 13 residues. The CDR3 DNA reads TGTGCCAGCAGCTTTGACAGGGTCGGTGAAGCTTTCTTT. This sequence encodes CASSFDRVGEAFF.

The chain recombines TRBV3-1 (or the pseudogene TRBV3-2) with TRBJ2-2; weak D call: TRBD2 (6 bases). The CDR3 is 14 amino acids. The germline V gene encodes CDR1 LGHDT and CDR2 YNNKEL (reference sequence). The V gene lost 2 bases and the J gene lost 9 bases, with 13 bases spanning the gap. CDR3 nucleotides: TGTGCCAGCAGCCAATTGGGAGGACGCCGGGAGCTGTTTTTT. This sequence encodes CASSQLGGRRELFF.

The rearrangement links TRBV6-5 to TRBJ2-1; D may be TRBD2 (5 bases). The germline V gene encodes CDR1 MNHEY and CDR2 SVGAGI. CDR3 size: 14 residues. V gave up 6 bases and J gave up 7 bases, with 16 bases separating them. CDR3: CASRTTGNFNEQFF. Written as DNA, the CDR3 is TGTGCCAGCAGAACAACGGGAAACTTTAATGAGCAGTTCTTC.

V gene TRBV4-3 combines with J gene TRBJ2-1, with 7 positions matching TRBD2. Germline loops: CDR1 LGHNA, CDR2 YSLEER. The CDR3 contains 19 residues. With 3 bases clipped from V and 4 bases from J, the junction kept 18 bases outside the gene matches. The CDR3 sequence: CASSQAPGIAGLLYNEQFF. The CDR3 coding sequence is TGCGCCAGCAGCCAGGCCCCCGGTATAGCGGGCCTTTTGTACAATGAGCAGTTCTTC.

The chain carries TRBV21-1 and TRBJ2-1; TRBD2 is taken as the D call from the table, unchecked against the DNA. TRBV21-1 is listed as a pseudogene. The length of the CDR3 is 17 residues. The CDR3 DNA is TGTGCCAGCAGCAAAGAGGCCTCTAGCGGGGAAGACAATGAGCAGTTCTTC. Its protein is CASSKEASSGEDNEQFF.

The chain recombines TRBV3-1 (or the pseudogene TRBV3-2) with TRBJ2-7; maybe TRBD1 (5 bases). Trimming removed 3 bases at V and 2 bases at J, with 8 bases between. Germline V gene sequence: CDR1 LGHDT, CDR2 YNNKEL (reference sequence). The CDR3 runs 13 residues. Here the CDR3 reads CASSHQGPYEQYF. DNA for the CDR3: TGTGCCAGCAGCCACCAGGGTCCCTACGAGCAGTACTTC.

The rearrangement joins TRBV19 to TRBJ2-3; 7 bases are shared with TRBD1. The CDR3 covers 15 residues. Germline values: CDR1 LNHDA, CDR2 SQIVND (reference sequence). The V segment lost 4 bases and the J segment 1 base; nucleotides outside the gene matches: 5. The CDR3 DNA is TGTGCCAGTAGTACGCCCGGGACAGGCACAGATACGCAGTATTTT. Amino acid sequence: CASSTPGTGTDTQYF.

This chain joins TRBV19 and TRBJ1-2; D may be TRBD1 (6 bases). Trimming shortened V by 8 bases and J by 1 base, and 17 bases separated the two germline ends. Per the germline V gene, CDR1 is LNHDA and CDR2 is SQIVND (reference sequence). CDR3 length: 15 residues. CDR3 nucleotides: TGTGCCAGTCAACACCTCACAGGGTTTAACTATGGCTACACCTTC. Translated, it gives CASQHLTGFNYGYTF.

This clone was recorded only once. J is TRBJ2-3 and V is TRBV7-3, with TRBD2 identical over 12 bases. Germline-derived CDR1 and CDR2 are SGHTA and FQGTGA. The CDR3 sequence is 18 residues long. Trimming at V came to 4 bases and at J to 0 bases, leaving 8 bases not matched to a gene. In DNA, the CDR3 is TGTGCCAGCAGCTCAAGGACTAGCGGGATGATTAGCACAGATACGCAGTATTTT. Residues: CASSSRTSGMISTDTQYF.

This chain uses TRBV19 with TRBJ2-6, with 8 bases that match TRBD1. Looked up from germline, CDR1 is LNHDA and CDR2 is SQIVND (reference sequence). Trimming removed 5 bases from V and 0 bases from J; junction bases left unmatched: 6. There are 17 residues in the CDR3. CDR3 loop: CASSRTGMTSGANVLTF. The CDR3 DNA reads TGTGCCAGTAGTCGGACAGGGATGACCTCTGGGGCCAACGTCCTGACTTTC. Looking up the rest from reference TRBV19 and TRBJ2-6 gives the full variable domain: DGGITQSPKYLFRKEGQNVTLSCEQNLNHDAMYWYRQDPGQGLRLIYYSQIVNDFQKGDIAEGYSVSREKKESFPLTVTSAQKNPTAFYLCASSRTGMTSGANVLTFGAGSRLTVL.

The chain employs TRBV24-1 and TRBJ2-7; 7 nucleotides line up with TRBD1. The length of the CDR3 is 16 residues. The trim removed 4 bases at V and 6 bases at J, leaving 14 bases unmatched. Germline values: CDR1 KGHDR, CDR2 SFDVKD. CDR3 loop: CATSDPRQGSVLEQYF. The CDR3 coding sequence is TGTGCCACCAGTGACCCCCGACAGGGATCAGTTCTCGAGCAGTACTTC.

V and J are TRBV6-2 or TRBV6-3 and TRBJ2-1; the match to TRBD2 covers 10 bases. The V gene's germline CDR1 is MNHEY and CDR2 SVGEGT. This CDR3 comprises 16 residues. V was pared by 5 bases and J by 3 bases, with 7 bases of the junction left unmatched. CDR3 coding DNA: TGTGCCAGCAGTAATAGCGGGGGGCTTGGCTACAATGAGCAGTTCTTC. It is translated as CASSNSGGLGYNEQFF.